Given below is one T cell receptor (beta chain) in context. Its cognate antigen is unknown. This sample was taken from a study of cytomegalovirus exposure and HLA in healthy donors. Overall study findings and caveats: The classifier reportedly diagnosed cytomegalovirus status with high specificity and sensitivity.

CDR3 length: 16 residues. Germline V CDR1 and CDR2: SGHNT, YYREEE (reference sequence). Trimming at V came to 4 bases and at J to 1 base, leaving 6 bases not matched to a gene. It was with 60 Vbeta and 13 Jbeta primers that the PCR ran. Here immunoSEQ multiplex PCR was the method, and the copy in TCRdb shows in-frame clones only, minus some. This sample has under 200,000 clones; about four fifths occur once, and the top ten carry around 0.38%. This clonotype originated in a male donor in good health and CMV-seropositive. This chain uses TRBV5-4 with TRBJ2-3, with 10 bases identical to TRBD1. The sequencing sample was made of PBMCs. CDR3 DNA: TGTGCCAGCAGCCCGGGGACAGGGGTAGGCACAGATACGCAGTATTTT. Translation: CASSPGTGVGTDTQYF. The whole variable domain, filled in from reference TRBV5-4 and TRBJ2-3, reads ETGVTQSPTHLIKTRGQQVTLRCSSQSGHNTVSWYQQALGQGPQFIFQYYREEENGRGNFPPRFSGLQFPNYSSELNVNALELDDSALYLCASSPGTGVGTDTQYFGPGTRLTVL.